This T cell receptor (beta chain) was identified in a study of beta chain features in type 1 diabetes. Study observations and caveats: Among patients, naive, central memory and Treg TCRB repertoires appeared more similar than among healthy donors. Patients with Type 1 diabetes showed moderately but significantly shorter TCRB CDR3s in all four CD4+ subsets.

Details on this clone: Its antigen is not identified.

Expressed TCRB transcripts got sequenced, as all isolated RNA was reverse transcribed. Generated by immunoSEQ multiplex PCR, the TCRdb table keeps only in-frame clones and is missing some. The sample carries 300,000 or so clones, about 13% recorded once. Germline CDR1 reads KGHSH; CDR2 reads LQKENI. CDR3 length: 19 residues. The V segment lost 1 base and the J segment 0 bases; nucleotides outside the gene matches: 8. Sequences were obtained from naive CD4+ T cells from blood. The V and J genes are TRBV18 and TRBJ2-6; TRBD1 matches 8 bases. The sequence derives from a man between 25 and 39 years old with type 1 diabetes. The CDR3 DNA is TGTGCCAGCTCACCACGTTACGGGACAGGCTACTCTGGGGCCAACGTCCTGACTTTC. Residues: CASSPRYGTGYSGANVLTF.